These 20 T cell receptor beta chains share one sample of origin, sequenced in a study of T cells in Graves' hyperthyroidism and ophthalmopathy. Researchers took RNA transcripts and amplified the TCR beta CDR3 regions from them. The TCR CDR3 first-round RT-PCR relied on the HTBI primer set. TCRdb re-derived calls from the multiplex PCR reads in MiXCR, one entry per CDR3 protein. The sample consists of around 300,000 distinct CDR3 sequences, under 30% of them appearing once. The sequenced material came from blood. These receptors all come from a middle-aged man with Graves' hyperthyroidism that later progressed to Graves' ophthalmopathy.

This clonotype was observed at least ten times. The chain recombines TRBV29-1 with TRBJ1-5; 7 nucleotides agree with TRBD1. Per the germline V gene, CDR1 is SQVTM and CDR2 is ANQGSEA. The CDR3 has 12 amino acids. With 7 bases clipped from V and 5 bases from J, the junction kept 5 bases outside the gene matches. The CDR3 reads CSARQGDQPQHF. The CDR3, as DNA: TGCAGCGCCAGACAGGGCGATCAGCCCCAGCATTTT.

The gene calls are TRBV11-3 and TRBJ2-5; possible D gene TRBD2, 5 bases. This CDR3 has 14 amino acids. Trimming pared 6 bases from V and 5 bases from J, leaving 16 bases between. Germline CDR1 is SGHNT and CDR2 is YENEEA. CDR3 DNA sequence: TGTGCCAGCAGTTCACGGAGGACGGGGGAGACCCAGTACTTC. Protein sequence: CASSSRRTGETQYF.

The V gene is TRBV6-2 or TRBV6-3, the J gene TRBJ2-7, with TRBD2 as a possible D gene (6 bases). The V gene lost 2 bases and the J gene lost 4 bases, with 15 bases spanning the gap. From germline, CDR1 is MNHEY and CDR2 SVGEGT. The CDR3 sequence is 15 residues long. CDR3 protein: CASSYRAGPLYEQYF. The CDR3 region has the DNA TGTGCCAGCAGTTACAGGGCGGGACCTCTGTACGAGCAGTACTTC.

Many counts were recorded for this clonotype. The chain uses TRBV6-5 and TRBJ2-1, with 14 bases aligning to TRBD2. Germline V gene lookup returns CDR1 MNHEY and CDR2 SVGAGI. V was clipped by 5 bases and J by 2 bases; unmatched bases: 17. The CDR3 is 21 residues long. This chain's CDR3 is CASSPPYPGLAGVSPYNEQFF. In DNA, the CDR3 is TGTGCCAGCAGTCCACCGTACCCGGGACTAGCGGGAGTGTCCCCCTACAATGAGCAGTTCTTC.

DNA for the CDR3: TGTGCCAGCAGCTTATCAGGGATGAGCAATCAGCCCCAGCATTTT. This sequence encodes CASSLSGMSNQPQHF. The gene calls are TRBV7-2 and TRBJ1-5; D perhaps matches TRBD1 (5 bases). This CDR3 is built from 15 residues. V lost 2 bases and J 1 base, leaving 9 bases between the germline ends. CDR1 and CDR2 (germline): SGHTA, FQGNSA.

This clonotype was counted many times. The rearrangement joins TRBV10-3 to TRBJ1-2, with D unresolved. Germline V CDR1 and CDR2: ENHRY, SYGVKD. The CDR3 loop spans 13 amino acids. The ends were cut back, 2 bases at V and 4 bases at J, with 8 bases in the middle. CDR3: CAISEDLLYGYTF. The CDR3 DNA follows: TGTGCCATCAGTGAGGACCTACTCTATGGCTACACCTTC.

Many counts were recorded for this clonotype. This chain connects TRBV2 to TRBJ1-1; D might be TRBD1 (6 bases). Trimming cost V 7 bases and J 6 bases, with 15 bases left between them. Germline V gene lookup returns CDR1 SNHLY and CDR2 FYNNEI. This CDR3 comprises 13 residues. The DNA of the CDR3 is TGTGCCAGCATTAGAGAGGGGGGGGCTGAAGCTTTCTTT. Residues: CASIREGGAEAFF.

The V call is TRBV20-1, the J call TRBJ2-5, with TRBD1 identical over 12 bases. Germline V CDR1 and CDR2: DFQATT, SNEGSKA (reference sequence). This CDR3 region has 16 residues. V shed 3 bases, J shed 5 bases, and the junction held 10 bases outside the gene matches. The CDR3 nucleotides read TGCAGTGCTAGCAACCTCCGGGACAGGGGGCGGGAGACCCAGTACTTC. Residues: CSASNLRDRGRETQYF.

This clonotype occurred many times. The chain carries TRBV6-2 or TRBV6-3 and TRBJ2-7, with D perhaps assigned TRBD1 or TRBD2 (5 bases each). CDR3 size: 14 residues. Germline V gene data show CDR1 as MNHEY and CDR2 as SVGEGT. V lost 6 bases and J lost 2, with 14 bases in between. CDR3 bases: TGTGCCAGCAGCTACGGGGCACGAACCTACGAGCAGTACTTC. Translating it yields CASSYGARTYEQYF.

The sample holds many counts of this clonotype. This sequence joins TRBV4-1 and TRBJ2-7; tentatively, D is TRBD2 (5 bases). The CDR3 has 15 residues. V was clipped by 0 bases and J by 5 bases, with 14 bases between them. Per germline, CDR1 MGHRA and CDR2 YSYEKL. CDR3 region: CASSQDEGFRNEQYF. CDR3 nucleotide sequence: TGCGCCAGCAGCCAAGATGAGGGATTTCGGAACGAGCAGTACTTC.

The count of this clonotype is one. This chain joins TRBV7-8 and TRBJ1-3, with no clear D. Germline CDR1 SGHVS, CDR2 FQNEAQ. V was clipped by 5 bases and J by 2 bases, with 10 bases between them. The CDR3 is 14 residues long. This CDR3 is CASSNDNPGNTIYF. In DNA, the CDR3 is TGTGCCAGCAGCAACGACAACCCTGGAAACACCATATATTTT.

The CDR3 bases are TGTGCCACCAGTGGTCCTTCAGGGACGGCTCAGCCCCAGCATTTT. It encodes CATSGPSGTAQPQHF. The chain carries TRBV24-1 and TRBJ1-5, with D possibly TRBD1 on 5 matching bases. With 5 bases removed from V and 6 bases from J, the gap between germline ends came to 16 bases. The germline V gene encodes CDR1 KGHDR and CDR2 SFDVKD. This CDR3 has 15 amino acids.

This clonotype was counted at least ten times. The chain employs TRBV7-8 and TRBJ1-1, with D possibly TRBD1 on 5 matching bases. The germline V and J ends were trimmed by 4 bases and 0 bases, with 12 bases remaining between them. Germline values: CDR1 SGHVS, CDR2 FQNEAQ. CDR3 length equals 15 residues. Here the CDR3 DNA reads TGTGCCAGCAGCTGGGGGACGGTCATGAACACTGAAGCTTTCTTT. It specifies CASSWGTVMNTEAFF. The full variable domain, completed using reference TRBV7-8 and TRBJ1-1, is GAGVSQSPRYKVAKRGQDVALRCDPISGHVSLFWYQQALGQGPEFLTYFQNEAQLDKSGLPSDRFFAERPEGSVSTLKIQRTQQEDSAVYLCASSWGTVMNTEAFFGQGTRLTVV.

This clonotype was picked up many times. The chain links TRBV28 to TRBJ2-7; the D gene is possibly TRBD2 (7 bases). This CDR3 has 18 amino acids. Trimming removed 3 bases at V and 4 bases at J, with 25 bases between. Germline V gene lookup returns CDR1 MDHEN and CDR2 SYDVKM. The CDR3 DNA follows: TGTGCCAGCAGTTTCTCTCGTTGGGGGGGCGGGAGTAGGTACGAGCAGTACTTC. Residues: CASSFSRWGGGSRYEQYF.

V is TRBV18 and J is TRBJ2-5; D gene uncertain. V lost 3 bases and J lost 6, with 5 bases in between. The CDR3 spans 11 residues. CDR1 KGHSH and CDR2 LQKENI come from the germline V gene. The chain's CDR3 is CASSPLQTQYF. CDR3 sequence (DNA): TGTGCCAGCTCACCTCTTCAGACCCAGTACTTC.

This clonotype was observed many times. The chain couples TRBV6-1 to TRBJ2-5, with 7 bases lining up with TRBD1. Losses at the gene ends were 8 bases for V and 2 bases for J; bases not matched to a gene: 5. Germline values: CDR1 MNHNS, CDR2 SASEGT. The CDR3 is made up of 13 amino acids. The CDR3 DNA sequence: TGTGCCAGCGGGACAGCGCTTCAAGAGACCCAGTACTTC. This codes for CASGTALQETQYF.

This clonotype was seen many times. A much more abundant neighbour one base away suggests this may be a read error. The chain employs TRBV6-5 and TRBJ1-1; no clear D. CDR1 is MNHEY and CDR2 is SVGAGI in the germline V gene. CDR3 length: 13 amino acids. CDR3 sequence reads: CAGSLAGFTEAFF. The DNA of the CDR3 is TGTGCCGGCAGTTTGGCGGGTTTCACTGAAGCTTTCTTT.

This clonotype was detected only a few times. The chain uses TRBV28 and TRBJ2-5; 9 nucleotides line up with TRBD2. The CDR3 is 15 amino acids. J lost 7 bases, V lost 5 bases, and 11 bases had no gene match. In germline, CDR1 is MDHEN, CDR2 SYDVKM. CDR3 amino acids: CASSPPGAGGGTQYF. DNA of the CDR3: TGTGCCAGCAGTCCCCCTGGGGCGGGAGGGGGGACCCAGTACTTC. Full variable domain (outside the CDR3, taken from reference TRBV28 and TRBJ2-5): DVKVTQSSRYLVKRTGEKVFLECVQDMDHENMFWYRQDPGLGLRLIYFSYDVKMKEKGDIPEGYSVSREKKERFSLILESASTNQTSMYLCASSPPGAGGGTQYFGPGTRLLVL.

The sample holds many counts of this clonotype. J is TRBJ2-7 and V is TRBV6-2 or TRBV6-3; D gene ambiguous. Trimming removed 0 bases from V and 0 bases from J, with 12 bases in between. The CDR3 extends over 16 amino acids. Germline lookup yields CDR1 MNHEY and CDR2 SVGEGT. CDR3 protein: CASSYSKTRSSYEQYF. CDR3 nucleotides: TGTGCCAGCAGTTACTCTAAGACAAGAAGCTCCTACGAGCAGTACTTC.

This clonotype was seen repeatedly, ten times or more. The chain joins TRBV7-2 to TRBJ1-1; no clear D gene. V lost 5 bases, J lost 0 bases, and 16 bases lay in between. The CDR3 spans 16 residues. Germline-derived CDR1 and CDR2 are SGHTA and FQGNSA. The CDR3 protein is CASSQDGIGMNTEAFF. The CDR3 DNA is TGTGCCAGCAGCCAGGACGGGATCGGTATGAACACTGAAGCTTTCTTT.